Presented here are 24 T cell receptor beta chains from one specimen sequenced in a study of cytomegalovirus exposure and HLA in healthy donors. With 60 Vbeta and 13 Jbeta primers, the PCR was carried out. Profiling relied on immunoSEQ multiplex PCR, and the TCRdb table lists in-frame clones only, not all of them. The table lists 150,000 to 200,000 clones, around 70% of them singletons. The sample was PBMCs. These TCRs come from a man aged 18 to 29 in good health and CMV-seropositive.

This chain connects TRBV5-6 to TRBJ1-2; TRBD1 matches 7 bases. The germline V gene has CDR1 SGHDT and CDR2 YYEEEE. V was pared by 3 bases and J by 3 bases, with 8 bases of the junction left unmatched. CDR3 length: 15 residues. CDR3 sequence: CASSSAHRGDYGYTF. In DNA, the CDR3 is TGTGCCAGCAGCTCAGCACACAGGGGTGACTATGGCTACACCTTC.

The chain uses TRBV28 and TRBJ2-5; 10 positions agree with TRBD2. Trimming took 6 bases from V and 7 from J; bases not matched to a gene: 5. Germline CDR1 reads MDHEN; CDR2 reads SYDVKM. This CDR3 is 13 amino acids long. For the CDR3, the DNA is TGTGCCAGCAGGAGCGGGGGGGCCGGGACCCAGTACTTC. Protein product: CASRSGGAGTQYF.

V is TRBV14 and J is TRBJ2-1, with 7 bases fitting TRBD1. V shed 1 base, J shed 15 bases, and the junction held 15 bases outside the gene matches. From germline, CDR1 is SGHDN and CDR2 FVKESK. The CDR3 spans 15 residues. The CDR3 sequence: CASSQGSGTVSFRFF. The CDR3 DNA reads as TGTGCCAGCAGCCAAGGATCCGGGACAGTCTCTTTTCGGTTCTTC.

For the CDR3, the DNA is TGTGCCAGTAGTGGGACAGAGCGGGAGCTGTTTTTT. It codes for CASSGTERELFF. The chain carries TRBV19 and TRBJ2-2; 7 nucleotides agree with TRBD1. J was trimmed by 9 bases and V by 5 bases; bases with no gene match: 3. From germline, CDR1 is LNHDA and CDR2 SQIVND (reference sequence). CDR3 length equals 12 residues.

The chain links TRBV2 to TRBJ1-1; D is perhaps TRBD1 (5 bases). This CDR3 contains 18 residues. The germline V and J ends were trimmed by 0 bases and 4 bases, with 21 bases remaining between them. The germline gives CDR1 SNHLY, CDR2 FYNNEI. CDR3 in amino acids: CASSEAPGGRGARTEAFF. In DNA form, the CDR3 reads TGTGCCAGCAGTGAAGCGCCCGGGGGGAGGGGCGCGCGCACTGAAGCTTTCTTT.

This clone has a single count. The rearrangement uses TRBV4-2 and TRBJ1-1, with D possibly TRBD1 on 6 matching bases. V was trimmed by 1 base and J by 8 bases, leaving 14 bases between them. This CDR3 contains 14 residues. Germline lookup yields CDR1 LGHNA and CDR2 YNFKEQ. The CDR3 sequence is CASSQGSNRDEAFF. In DNA form, the CDR3 reads TGTGCCAGCAGCCAAGGGTCCAACAGGGACGAAGCTTTCTTT.

The CDR3 reads CASSFGLVGSDTQYF. In DNA, the CDR3 is TGCGCCAGCAGCTTCGGACTGGTGGGGTCGGATACGCAGTATTTT. The chain combines TRBV5-1 with TRBJ2-3; tentative D call: TRBD2 (5 bases). From germline, CDR1 is SGHRS and CDR2 YFSETQ. Trimming shortened V by 2 bases and J by 6 bases, and 16 bases separated the two germline ends. This CDR3 is 15 amino acids long.

The chain links TRBV2 to TRBJ1-5, with 10 bases that match TRBD1. The germline V gene has CDR1 SNHLY and CDR2 FYNNEI. J gave up 5 bases and V 5 bases, and 3 bases lay outside the gene matches. The CDR3 runs to 14 residues. As DNA, the CDR3 is TGTGCCAGCAGTCCGACAGGGGGCCATCAGCCCCAGCATTTT. Its protein is CASSPTGGHQPQHF.

This clone turned up a few times. V is TRBV5-4 and J is TRBJ1-1; D remains ambiguous. CDR1 SGHNT and CDR2 YYREEE come from the germline V gene (reference sequence). Trimming cost V 1 base and J 4 bases, with 8 bases left between them. The CDR3 runs to 13 residues. CDR3 nucleotide sequence: TGTGCCAGCAGCTTGACGGGGATCACTGAAGCTTTCTTT. Translated, it gives CASSLTGITEAFF.

Comments on this clone: A junction boundary mismatches the germline segment, possibly from a read error. The chain couples TRBV7-7 to TRBJ2-1; D may be TRBD1 (6 bases). This CDR3 contains 15 residues. CDR1 and CDR2 from the germline V gene are SSHAT and FNYEAQ (reference sequence). CDR3 DNA: TGTGCTAGCACCCTGGGGGTGGACAGTAACAATGAGCAGTTCTTC. Translated, it gives CASTLGVDSNNEQFF.

As to this clone: Mismatch with germline at one junction end may stem from a read error. The chain employs TRBV7-7 and TRBJ2-5; the D gene is possibly TRBD2 (5 bases). This CDR3 contains 13 residues. Germline values: CDR1 SSHAT, CDR2 FNYEAQ (reference sequence). The CDR3 DNA is TGTGCTAGCAGCTTTGCCGGCGGGGAGACCCAGTACTTC. Its translation is CASSFAGGETQYF.

This clone was seen a single time. This chain connects TRBV7-2 to TRBJ2-6; weak D call: TRBD1 (5 bases). V was cut by 3 bases and J by 0 bases, with 9 bases left in between. The CDR3 extends over 16 amino acids. Germline V gene data show CDR1 as SGHTA and CDR2 as FQGNSA. CDR3 DNA sequence: TGTGCCAGCAGCTTGGGGCGCTACTCTGGGGCCAACGTCCTGACTTTC. Protein product: CASSLGRYSGANVLTF. Drawing the rest from reference TRBV7-2 and TRBJ2-6, the complete variable domain is GAGVSQSPSNKVTEKGKDVELRCDPISGHTALYWYRQSLGQGLEFLIYFQGNSAPDKSGLPSDRFSAERTGGSVSTLTIQRTQQEDSAVYLCASSLGRYSGANVLTFGAGSRLTVL.

This clone was counted a few times. This chain connects TRBV2 to TRBJ1-1; D gene ambiguous. The CDR3 is 12 amino acids. V was pared by 4 bases and J by 3 bases, with 6 bases between. The germline CDR1 and CDR2 sequences are SNHLY and FYNNEI. The DNA for the CDR3 is TGTGCCAGCAGTGTGGAGTACACTGAAGCTTTCTTT. Protein product: CASSVEYTEAFF.

This chain uses TRBV27 with TRBJ1-1; D ambiguous. Trimming removed 4 bases at V and 6 bases at J, with 12 bases between. Germline V gene lookup returns CDR1 MNHEY and CDR2 SMNVEV (reference sequence). This CDR3 has 13 amino acids. The CDR3 coding sequence is TGTGCCAGCAGTTCGGTCCTTTACGCTGAAGCTTTCTTT. Translation gives CASSSVLYAEAFF.

The J gene is TRBJ1-5, the V gene TRBV30, with 8 bases that match TRBD1. Germline-derived CDR1 and CDR2 are GTSNPN and SVGIG (reference sequence). The CDR3 loop spans 14 amino acids. V lost 5 bases to trimming and J lost 9 bases; unmatched junction nucleotides: 12. CDR3 bases: TGTGCCTGGGCCCTTGGACAGGGCGCTTGGCCCCAGCATTTT. Its protein product is CAWALGQGAWPQHF.

This clone turned up a few times. The V call is TRBV19, the J call TRBJ1-3; 9 nucleotides line up with TRBD1. Trimming cost V 5 bases and J 0 bases; bases outside gene matches: 5. This CDR3 region has 16 residues. Germline V gene sequence: CDR1 LNHDA, CDR2 SQIVND (reference sequence). CDR3 nucleotide sequence: TGTGCCAGTAGTCTCTGGACAGGGGTCTCTGGAAACACCATATATTTT. Protein sequence: CASSLWTGVSGNTIYF.

The chain links TRBV6-1 to TRBJ2-5, with 8 bases lining up with TRBD1. J lost 4 bases, V lost 4 bases, and 5 bases had no gene match. Germline loops: CDR1 MNHNS, CDR2 SASEGT. This CDR3 spans 14 amino acids. The DNA of the CDR3 is TGTGCCAGCAGTGGACAGGGGCGGGGAGAGACCCAGTACTTC. Protein: CASSGQGRGETQYF.

Written as DNA, the CDR3 is TGTGCCAGCTCACCGGGGGACAGGGCATATGGCTACACCTTC. This gives the protein CASSPGDRAYGYTF. The rearrangement uses TRBV18 and TRBJ1-2; 9 bases are a match to TRBD1. The trim removed 3 bases at V and 5 bases at J, leaving 4 bases unmatched. The CDR3 is made up of 14 amino acids. CDR1 is KGHSH and CDR2 is LQKENI in the germline V gene.

This rearrangement joins TRBV5-5 to TRBJ1-1; 10 bases match TRBD1. Germline V gene sequence: CDR1 SGHKS, CDR2 YYEKEE (reference sequence). This CDR3 contains 16 residues. J gave up 0 bases and V 5 bases, and 7 bases lay outside the gene matches. CDR3: CASSPGQGGMNTEAFF. CDR3 DNA sequence: TGTGCCAGCAGTCCAGGACAGGGGGGAATGAACACTGAAGCTTTCTTT.

J is TRBJ1-5 and V is TRBV7-9; D is perhaps TRBD1 (6 bases). Germline V gene data show CDR1 as SEHNR and CDR2 as FQNEAQ (reference sequence). This CDR3 region has 15 residues. Deletions cut 2 bases from V and 4 bases from J, with 12 bases between. CDR3 sequence (DNA): TGTGCCAGCAGCTTATTGGCAGGGGAAAATCAGCCCCAGCATTTT. It yields the protein CASSLLAGENQPQHF.

CDR3 bases: TGTGCCATCAGTGAGTCGGGGAACAGGGGCGGTCGTGGCTACACCTTC. Amino acid sequence: CAISESGNRGGRGYTF. The genes are TRBV10-3 and TRBJ1-2, with 7 nucleotides matching TRBD1. This CDR3 region has 16 residues. From germline, CDR1 is ENHRY and CDR2 SYGVKD. V dropped 0 bases and J dropped 7; count of bases not matched to a gene: 11.

The chain couples TRBV28 to TRBJ2-1; D is perhaps TRBD2 (7 bases). The CDR3 is made up of 14 amino acids. CDR1 and CDR2 (germline): MDHEN, SYDVKM. V dropped 2 bases and J dropped 6 bases, with 11 bases sitting between them. This CDR3 is CASSLRGGANEQFF. CDR3 sequence (DNA): TGTGCCAGCAGTTTAAGGGGGGGGGCCAATGAGCAGTTCTTC.

The genes are TRBV28 and TRBJ2-7; TRBD2 aligns across 10 bases. CDR1 and CDR2 from the germline V gene are MDHEN and SYDVKM. This CDR3 spans 17 amino acids. The J segment lost 4 bases and the V segment lost 5 bases, leaving 14 bases of the junction unmatched. The CDR3 DNA follows: TGTGCCAGCAGTCAGGGGGCATCTAGCGGGAGTCGGTACGAGCAGTACGTC. It encodes CASSQGASSGSRYEQYV.

CDR3 nucleotide sequence: TGTGCCAGCAGCGTGGGGACAGGGACTGAAAAACTGTTTTTT. Amino acids: CASSVGTGTEKLFF. The J gene is TRBJ1-4, the V gene TRBV9, with TRBD1 matching over 9 bases. The CDR3 loop spans 14 amino acids. Trimming cost V 2 bases and J 7 bases; bases outside gene matches: 3. Germline V CDR1 and CDR2: SGDLS, YYNGEE. The whole variable domain, remainder taken from reference TRBV9 and TRBJ1-4, is DSGVTQTPKHLITATGQRVTLRCSPRSGDLSVYWYQQSLDQGLQFLIQYYNGEERAKGNILERFSAQQFPDLHSELNLSSLELGDSALYFCASSVGTGTEKLFFGSGTQLSVL.